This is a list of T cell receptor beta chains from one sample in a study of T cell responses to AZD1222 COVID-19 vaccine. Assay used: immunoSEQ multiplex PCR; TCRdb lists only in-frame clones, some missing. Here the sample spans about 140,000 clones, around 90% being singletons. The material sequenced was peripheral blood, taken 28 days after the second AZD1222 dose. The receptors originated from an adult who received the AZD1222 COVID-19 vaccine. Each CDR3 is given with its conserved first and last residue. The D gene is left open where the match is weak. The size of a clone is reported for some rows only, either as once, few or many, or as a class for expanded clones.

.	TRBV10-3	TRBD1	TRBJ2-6	TGTGCCATCAGTGGGGACAGGGCTGGGGCCAACGTCCTGACTTTC	CAISGDRAGANVLTF
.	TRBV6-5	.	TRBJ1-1	TGTGCCAGCAGTTACGGGGTCCAAACTGAAGCTTTCTTT	CASSYGVQTEAFF
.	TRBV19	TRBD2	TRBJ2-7	TGTGCCAGTAGTGGGGGGTCTAGCGGGAACTACGAGCAGTACTTC	CASSGGSSGNYEQYF
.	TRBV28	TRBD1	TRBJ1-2	TGTGCCAGCAGTGACAATCGACAGGGGGTGGGAGGCTACACCTTC	CASSDNRQGVGGYTF
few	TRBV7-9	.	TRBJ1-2	TGTGCCAGCAGGGATGGATGGAACTATGGCTACACCTTC	CASRDGWNYGYTF
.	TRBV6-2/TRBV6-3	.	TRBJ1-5	TGTGCCAGCAGTTTCCAGGGTATCCAGCCCCAGCATTTT	CASSFQGIQPQHF
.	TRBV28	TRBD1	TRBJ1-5	TGTGCCAGCAGCCAAGGACAGGTAAATCAGCCCCAGCATTTT	CASSQGQVNQPQHF
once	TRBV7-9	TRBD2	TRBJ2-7	TGTGCCAGCAGCTCGTTTAGCGGGAGATTCTACGAGCAGTACTTC	CASSSFSGRFYEQYF
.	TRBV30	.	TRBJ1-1	TGTGCCGGGAACTCGATAGCGGGGCTAACTGAAGCTTTCTTT	CAGNSIAGLTEAFF
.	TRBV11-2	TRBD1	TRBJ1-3	TGTGCCAGCAGCTCCGAGGAGGGGGCGGGTGGAAACACCATATATTTT	CASSSEEGAGGNTIYF
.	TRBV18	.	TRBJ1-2	TGTGCCAGCTCACCCGAGGACGGAGTTGGAGGCTACACCTTC	CASSPEDGVGGYTF
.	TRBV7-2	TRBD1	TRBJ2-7	TGTGCCAGCAGCACCACCGGGACAGGAGCGTACGAGCAGTACTTC	CASSTTGTGAYEQYF
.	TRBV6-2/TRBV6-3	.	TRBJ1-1	TGTGCCAGCAGTTATACACAGGACACTGAAGCTTTCTTT	CASSYTQDTEAFF
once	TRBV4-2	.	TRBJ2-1	TGTGCCAGCAGCCCCACCGGTACCGGGAGCTACAATGAGCAGTTCTTC	CASSPTGTGSYNEQFF
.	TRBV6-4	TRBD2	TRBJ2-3	TGTGCCAGCAGTGACTCAGATGGGACTAGCGGGACGCAGTATTTT	CASSDSDGTSGTQYF
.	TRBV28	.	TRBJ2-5	TGTGCCAGCCGGCCTCGGACAGCCCCGAATTGGACCCAGTACTTC	CASRPRTAPNWTQYF
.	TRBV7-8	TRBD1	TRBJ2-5	TGTGCCAGCAGCGGACGGGACAGTAAAGAGACCCAGTACTTC	CASSGRDSKETQYF
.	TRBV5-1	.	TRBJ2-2	TGCGCCAGCAGCTTGGCCGGGGAGCTGTTTTTT	CASSLAGELFF
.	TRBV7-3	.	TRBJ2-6	TGTGCCAGCAGCCCCGGGAGCTCTGGGGCCAACGTCCTGACTTTC	CASSPGSSGANVLTF
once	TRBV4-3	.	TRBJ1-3	TGCGCCAGCAGCCCGAATGAAGGTGGAAACACCATATATTTT	CASSPNEGGNTIYF
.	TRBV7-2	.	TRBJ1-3	TGTGCCAGCAGCCCCCCGGGGAGCTCTGGAAACACCATATATTTT	CASSPPGSSGNTIYF
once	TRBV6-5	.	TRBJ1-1	TGTGCCAGCAGTCGAAGAGGGTTGAACACTGAAGCTTTCTTT	CASSRRGLNTEAFF
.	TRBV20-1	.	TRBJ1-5	TGCAGTGCGCAGCAGGGTGGGCCCCAGCATTTT	CSAQQGGPQHF
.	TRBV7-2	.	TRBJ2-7	TGTGCCAGCAGCGTCAGGCAGGCTACCTACGAGCAGTACTTC	CASSVRQATYEQYF
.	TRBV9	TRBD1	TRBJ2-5	TGTGCCAGCAGCCCCGCCGGGACAGGGAGGGAGACCCAGTACTTC	CASSPAGTGRETQYF
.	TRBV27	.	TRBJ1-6	TGTGCCAGCAGTTTACGTCCGAGCTCCTATAATTCACCCCTCCACTTT	CASSLRPSSYNSPLHF
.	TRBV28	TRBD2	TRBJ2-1	TGTGCCAGCAGTTGGCGGGGGGCGAGGAATGAGCAGTTCTTC	CASSWRGARNEQFF
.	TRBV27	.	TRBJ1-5	TGTGCCAGCAGTTTTGGCCAGGGTGGCGGTCAGCCCCAGCATTTT	CASSFGQGGGQPQHF
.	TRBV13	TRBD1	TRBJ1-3	TGTGCCAGCAGCATGGGACAGCTGAGCTCTGGAAACACCATATATTTT	CASSMGQLSSGNTIYF